Each of the 4 T cell receptor beta chains below was sequenced from the same sample in a study of blood T cell repertoires in COVID-19. Repertoires were generated with immunoSEQ multiplex PCR, while TCRdb's copy carries only in-frame clones and drops some. The table has some 170,000 clones, over 90% seen once. The sample was peripheral blood. The receptor source for this set is a woman aged 60-70 years with COVID-19, enrolled during active disease.

The CDR3 here is CASSLVGGRSSYEQYF. CDR3 DNA: TGTGCCAGCAGCTTGGTGGGGGGGCGGAGCTCCTACGAGCAGTACTTC. The chain recombines TRBV5-4 with TRBJ2-7; D might be TRBD2 (7 bases). The CDR3 runs 16 residues. Germline CDR1 SGHNT, CDR2 YYREEE (reference sequence). V lost 0 bases and J lost 0, with 13 bases in between. Full variable domain (outside the CDR3, taken from reference TRBV5-4 and TRBJ2-7): ETGVTQSPTHLIKTRGQQVTLRCSSQSGHNTVSWYQQALGQGPQFIFQYYREEENGRGNFPPRFSGLQFPNYSSELNVNALELDDSALYLCASSLVGGRSSYEQYFGPGTRLTVT.

This clone was observed a single time. The genes are TRBV7-9 and TRBJ1-4; D remains ambiguous. CDR3 length: 16 amino acids. Germline V gene lookup returns CDR1 SEHNR and CDR2 FQNEAQ (reference sequence). V dropped 0 bases and J dropped 3 bases, with 11 bases sitting between them. This CDR3 reads CASSLALGAANEKLFF. Here the CDR3 DNA reads TGTGCCAGCAGCTTAGCGTTAGGAGCAGCTAATGAAAAACTGTTTTTT.

V usage is TRBV11-1 and J usage is TRBJ2-5; D possibly corresponds to TRBD2 (5 bases). This CDR3 region has 16 residues. CDR1 SGHAT and CDR2 FQDESV come from the germline V gene (reference sequence). V lost 3 bases and J lost 5, with 19 bases in between. The CDR3 sequence: CASSLSRLGVGETQYF. The DNA for the CDR3 is TGTGCCAGCAGCTTGTCCCGCCTCGGGGTCGGGGAGACCCAGTACTTC.

The chain uses TRBV5-1 and TRBJ2-1; a weak D match, TRBD2 (6 bases). Trimming left V 3 bases short and J 9 bases short, with 19 bases between. Germline CDR1 reads SGHRS; CDR2 reads YFSETQ. The CDR3 runs to 15 residues. CDR3 amino acids: CASSSDGTPEGEQFF. The DNA for the CDR3 is TGCGCCAGCAGCTCGGACGGGACTCCCGAAGGTGAGCAGTTCTTC.